The 29 T cell receptor beta chains presented below share a single source sample, sequenced in a study of CD8 T cells in Susac syndrome. An input of roughly 0.5 to 1 ug of RNA was subjected to reverse transcription using random hexamers. Via MiXCR, TCRdb re-called the immunoSEQ multiplex PCR reads, giving one row per CDR3 protein. The data contain 210,000 or so distinct CDR3 sequences, about 94% of them singletons. Material for sequencing was CD4+ T cells from PBMCs. The receptors were gathered from a human donor with Susac syndrome.

The chain is built from TRBV9 and TRBJ1-2; D ambiguous. Trimming left V 0 bases short and J 8 bases short, with 14 bases between. The CDR3 contains 14 residues. Germline V gene sequence: CDR1 SGDLS, CDR2 YYNGEE. DNA of the CDR3: TGTGCCAGCAGCGTAGGGGTGGGAGCGAACGGCTACACCTTC. This codes for CASSVGVGANGYTF.

The J gene is TRBJ1-2, the V gene TRBV29-1; 7 positions agree with TRBD1. Per germline, CDR1 SQVTM and CDR2 ANQGSEA. The CDR3 extends over 16 amino acids. Unmatched junction bases numbered 19, after V lost 7 bases and J lost 5 bases. CDR3 amino acids: CSAGIWGQSRGYGYTF. CDR3 coding DNA: TGCAGCGCTGGCATCTGGGGACAGTCTAGAGGGTATGGCTACACCTTC.

The table lists this clonotype with a count of one. The V call is TRBV20-1, the J call TRBJ1-1; 7 bases are a match to TRBD1. Germline V gene sequence: CDR1 DFQATT, CDR2 SNEGSKA (reference sequence). This CDR3 contains 18 residues. V dropped 3 bases and J dropped 3; count of bases not matched to a gene: 19. In DNA form, the CDR3 reads TGCAGTGCTAGGCCTCTACAAGGCTACAGGGGTCGCGACACTGAAGCTTTCTTT. Its translation: CSARPLQGYRGRDTEAFF.

The chain employs TRBV6-1 and TRBJ1-2; D might be TRBD1 (5 bases). Trimming removed 10 bases at V and 8 bases at J, with 26 bases between. This CDR3 region has 15 residues. Germline CDR1 MNHNS, CDR2 SASEGT. The CDR3 loop is CAILGQAVREVGYTF. The CDR3 coding sequence is TGTGCCATTCTTGGGCAGGCAGTCAGGGAGGTCGGCTACACCTTC.

This clonotype has just one count. The rearrangement links TRBV20-1 to TRBJ1-1; D not resolved. V was clipped by 6 bases and J by 5 bases, with 10 bases between them. CDR3 length: 11 amino acids. Looked up from germline, CDR1 is DFQATT and CDR2 is SNEGSKA (reference sequence). The CDR3: CSAPDGTEAFF. CDR3 DNA: TGCAGTGCCCCAGATGGGACTGAAGCTTTCTTT.

The genes are TRBV28 and TRBJ2-7, with unresolved D. This CDR3 region has 14 residues. Germline V gene data show CDR1 as MDHEN and CDR2 as SYDVKM. Trimming took 3 bases from V and 4 from J, leaving 13 bases between them. The CDR3 loop reads CASSFPSLPYEQYF. CDR3 coding DNA: TGTGCCAGCAGTTTCCCTTCACTGCCTTACGAGCAGTACTTC.

A single count supports this clonotype. The chain joins TRBV30 to TRBJ1-1, with TRBD1 matching over 8 bases. With 5 bases clipped from V and 2 bases from J, the junction kept 4 bases outside the gene matches. CDR3 size: 13 residues. Germline V CDR1 and CDR2: GTSNPN, SVGIG (reference sequence). CDR3 in amino acids: CAWGQGGNTEAFF. For the CDR3, the DNA is TGTGCCTGGGGACAGGGAGGAAACACTGAAGCTTTCTTT.

This clonotype was seen more than once but under ten times. The chain links TRBV9 to TRBJ2-2; D remains ambiguous. CDR1 and CDR2 from the germline V gene are SGDLS and YYNGEE. The CDR3 is 14 residues long. V was cut by 2 bases and J by 1 base, with 6 bases left in between. CDR3 DNA: TGTGCCAGCAGCGTTGGGGTGAACACCGGGGAGCTGTTTTTT. This translates into CASSVGVNTGELFF.

V is TRBV30 and J is TRBJ2-5, with TRBD2 as a possible D gene (5 bases). This CDR3 is built from 13 residues. The V gene's germline CDR1 is GTSNPN and CDR2 SVGIG (reference sequence). Trimming left V 4 bases short and J 6 bases short, with 15 bases between. CDR3 protein: CAWTPWEWQTQYF. The DNA for the CDR3 is TGTGCCTGGACCCCCTGGGAGTGGCAGACCCAGTACTTC.

The chain couples TRBV20-1 to TRBJ2-5; the D gene is possibly TRBD1 (5 bases). The CDR3 consists of 13 residues. CDR1 and CDR2 (germline): DFQATT, SNEGSKA (reference sequence). The germline V and J ends were trimmed by 3 bases and 4 bases, with 12 bases remaining between them. The CDR3 DNA sequence: TGCAGTGCTAGTGAATTTAGGGGAGAGACCCAGTACTTC. It yields the protein CSASEFRGETQYF.

The chain links TRBV5-1 to TRBJ2-1; no clear D gene. V lost 2 bases to trimming and J lost 3 bases, with 6 bases between them. The V gene's germline CDR1 is SGHRS and CDR2 YFSETQ. The CDR3 extends over 13 amino acids. The CDR3 region has the DNA TGCGCCAGCAGCTTAAGTCTCTACAATGAGCAGTTCTTC. This gives the protein CASSLSLYNEQFF.

The CDR3 protein is CASSPGDPTSYGYTF. The CDR3 DNA sequence: TGTGCCAGCTCACCAGGTGACCCAACCAGCTATGGCTACACCTTC. The V gene is TRBV18, the J gene TRBJ1-2; no clear D. This CDR3 has 15 residues. Trimming removed 2 bases at V and 4 bases at J, with 14 bases between. In germline, CDR1 is KGHSH, CDR2 LQKENI.

The V gene is TRBV5-1, the J gene TRBJ1-6, with TRBD1 as a possible D gene (6 bases). Trimming left V 3 bases short and J 0 bases short, with 10 bases between. The CDR3 is made up of 16 amino acids. Germline CDR1 and CDR2: SGHRS and YFSETQ. CDR3: CASSSGQSSYNSPLHF. Here the CDR3 DNA reads TGCGCCAGCAGCTCCGGACAGAGCTCCTATAATTCACCCCTCCACTTT. Full variable domain (rest looked up from reference TRBV5-1 and TRBJ1-6): KAGVTQTPRYLIKTRGQQVTLSCSPISGHRSVSWYQQTPGQGLQFLFEYFSETQRNKGNFPGRFSGRQFSNSRSEMNVSTLELGDSALYLCASSSGQSSYNSPLHFGNGTRLTVT.

This rearrangement joins TRBV15 to TRBJ1-5; 7 nucleotides align to TRBD1. The CDR3 has 15 residues. The V and J ends lost 5 bases and 0 bases, in that order; junction bases with no gene match: 4. Looked up from germline, CDR1 is LNHNV and CDR2 is YYDKDF (reference sequence). Here the CDR3 DNA reads TGTGCCACCAGCGCGGGACAGCATAGCAATCAGCCCCAGCATTTT. It translates to CATSAGQHSNQPQHF.

The chain couples TRBV1 to TRBJ2-7. TRBV1 has pseudogene status. The CDR3 sequence is 14 residues long. In DNA, the CDR3 is TGCACCAGCAGCCCCCAGCGGGGCTCCTACGAGCAGTACTTC. It yields the protein CTSSPQRGSYEQYF.

V usage is TRBV5-1 and J usage is TRBJ1-1; D remains ambiguous. V lost 4 bases, J lost 1 base, and 11 bases lay in between. From germline, CDR1 is SGHRS and CDR2 YFSETQ. The CDR3 length is 14 residues. In DNA, the CDR3 is TGCGCCAGCAGCCCCCAGGTGGGGAACACTGAAGCTTTCTTT. Its protein product is CASSPQVGNTEAFF.

V and J are TRBV2 and TRBJ1-5; D is possibly TRBD1 (5 bases). Germline CDR1 SNHLY, CDR2 FYNNEI. Trimming took 7 bases from V and 1 from J, leaving 8 bases between them. The CDR3 is made up of 13 amino acids. DNA of the CDR3: TGTGCCAGCAAAGGGGAGAGCAATCAGCCCCAGCATTTT. Translated: CASKGESNQPQHF.

The V gene is TRBV5-1, the J gene TRBJ2-5; D assignment may be TRBD1 or TRBD2 (6 bases each). Trimming took off 6 bases at V and 1 base at J, with 10 bases between the two ends. This CDR3 contains 13 residues. The germline V gene encodes CDR1 SGHRS and CDR2 YFSETQ. For the CDR3, the DNA is TGCGCCAGCAATCGGGGGCGCCAAGAGACCCAGTACTTC. Residues: CASNRGRQETQYF.

This clonotype was detected only a few times. The chain links TRBV9 to TRBJ1-6; TRBD1 matches 10 bases. Germline V gene data show CDR1 as SGDLS and CDR2 as YYNGEE. The V and J ends lost 5 bases and 7 bases, in that order; junction bases with no gene match: 3. The CDR3 is made up of 14 amino acids. CDR3 DNA sequence: TGTGCCAGCAGTGTGGGACAGGGGAATTCACCCCTCCACTTT. Protein product: CASSVGQGNSPLHF.

The chain couples TRBV7-3 to TRBJ2-2; D gene unclear. CDR3 length: 14 residues. With 2 bases removed from V and 6 bases from J, the gap between germline ends came to 10 bases. Germline values: CDR1 SGHTA, CDR2 FQGTGA. The CDR3, as DNA: TGTGCCAGCAGCTTACCTACTTTGTCCGGGGAGCTGTTTTTT. Residues: CASSLPTLSGELFF.

The CDR3 protein is CASSGGDTVMETQYF. CDR3 in DNA: TGTGCCAGCAGTGGCGGGGACACCGTTATGGAGACCCAGTACTTC. The J gene is TRBJ2-5, the V gene TRBV2; D possibly matches TRBD1 or TRBD2 (6 bases each). CDR1 is SNHLY and CDR2 is FYNNEI in the germline V gene. V was cut by 4 bases and J by 5 bases, with 17 bases left in between. This CDR3 contains 15 residues.

The chain employs TRBV6-2 or TRBV6-3 and TRBJ1-1, with D unresolved. Trimming took 0 bases from V and 7 from J, leaving 18 bases between them. The CDR3 length is 16 residues. CDR1 is MNHEY and CDR2 is SVGEGT in the germline V gene. The CDR3 DNA is TGTGCCAGCAGTTACTCGAAATCGGAGAAAGACCGTGAAGCTTTCTTT. Its protein is CASSYSKSEKDREAFF.

V is TRBV29-1 and J is TRBJ1-1, with 7 bases identical to TRBD1. Trimming cost V 8 bases and J 5 bases; bases outside gene matches: 11. Per the germline V gene, CDR1 is SQVTM and CDR2 is ANQGSEA. This CDR3 is 13 amino acids long. Here the CDR3 DNA reads TGCAGCACTCAACAGGGGCGTGATACTGAAGCTTTCTTT. Amino acids: CSTQQGRDTEAFF.

The chain employs TRBV5-5 and TRBJ2-5; TRBD2 might be the D (5 bases). Germline V CDR1 and CDR2: SGHKS, YYEKEE (reference sequence). There are 15 residues in the CDR3. Between the trimmed V and J ends, which lost 7 bases and 0 bases, there was a span of 16 bases. The CDR3 sequence: CASCRGGDHQETQYF. DNA for the CDR3: TGTGCCAGCTGCCGTGGAGGAGACCACCAAGAGACCCAGTACTTC.

The chain has TRBV9 and TRBJ2-5; 9 bases are a match to TRBD2. The CDR3 has 15 residues. The J segment lost 5 bases and the V segment lost 3 bases, leaving 8 bases of the junction unmatched. Looked up from germline, CDR1 is SGDLS and CDR2 is YYNGEE. CDR3 in amino acids: CASSDSGGLEETQYF. CDR3 in DNA: TGTGCCAGCAGCGATAGCGGGGGCCTCGAGGAGACCCAGTACTTC.

The V gene is TRBV20-1, the J gene TRBJ2-4; 7 nucleotides agree with TRBD1. Trimming took 2 bases from V and 6 from J; bases not matched to a gene: 4. The CDR3 length is 13 residues. Germline V CDR1 and CDR2: DFQATT, SNEGSKA (reference sequence). The CDR3 loop is CSARSRGRNIQYF. The CDR3 nucleotides read TGCAGTGCTAGATCCAGGGGGAGAAACATTCAGTACTTC.

The rearrangement links TRBV6-2 or TRBV6-3 to TRBJ2-7; TRBD1 matches at 9 bases. This CDR3 contains 15 residues. The ends lost 2 bases at V and 5 bases at J; junction bases unmatched: 7. Germline assignment: CDR1 MNHEY and CDR2 SVGEGT. The CDR3 is CASSYGGTGIHEQYF. The CDR3 DNA follows: TGTGCCAGCAGTTACGGAGGGACAGGGATCCACGAGCAGTACTTC.

This chain connects TRBV7-2 to TRBJ1-1; TRBD1 might be the D (5 bases). The CDR3 totals 16 residues. Looked up from germline, CDR1 is SGHTA and CDR2 is FQGNSA. V was pared by 5 bases and J by 5 bases, with 21 bases between. This CDR3 reads CASSPSLGRGRTEAFF. The CDR3 DNA reads as TGTGCCAGCAGCCCTAGCCTCGGACGGGGGAGGACTGAAGCTTTCTTT.

V and J are TRBV5-5 and TRBJ1-5; no clear D gene. The CDR3 is made up of 16 amino acids. V was cut by 0 bases and J by 4 bases, with 14 bases left in between. CDR1 is SGHKS and CDR2 is YYEKEE in the germline V gene (reference sequence). CDR3 sequence: CASSLAPHGANQPQHF. In DNA, the CDR3 is TGTGCCAGCAGCTTGGCGCCTCATGGTGCGAATCAGCCCCAGCATTTT.